This T cell receptor (beta chain) comes out of a study of blood T cell repertoires in COVID-19. Looking at the study overall: In Cohort 3, a recovered donor had either two negative PCRs, clearance, or symptom resolution.

Produced via immunoSEQ multiplex PCR; TCRdb's table is partial and in-frame only. The table includes 300,000 to 450,000 clones, around 87% detected once. Germline assignment: CDR1 LNHDA and CDR2 SQIVND (reference sequence). The V segment lost 7 bases and the J segment 0 bases; nucleotides outside the gene matches: 9. CDR3 length: 17 amino acids. Sequenced: PBMCs or T cells enriched from blood (not recorded which). The receptor's source is a man aged 35 to 55 in a cohort exposed to, infected with or recovered from COVID-19 (not recorded which). The chain joins TRBV19 to TRBJ2-1; 10 bases match TRBD2. The DNA for the CDR3 is TGTGCCAGTACCCCGACTAGCGGGTCCAGCTCCTACAATGAGCAGTTCTTC. Amino acids: CASTPTSGSSSYNEQFF.